The 16 T cell receptor beta chains presented below share a single source sample, sequenced in a study of shared clonotypes between healthy human individuals. Sequencing was performed with immunoSEQ multiplex PCR; in TCRdb, only in-frame clones are kept and a portion is missing. The sample carries 330,000 or so clones, around 79% recorded once. Sequenced: memory CD4+ T cells sorted from blood. Subset described: CD45RA-negative fraction. The receptors here all came from a man younger than 40 in good health.

V and J are TRBV19 and TRBJ2-1, with D perhaps TRBD2 (5 bases). The germline gives CDR1 LNHDA, CDR2 SQIVND (reference sequence). The CDR3 loop spans 15 amino acids. Trimming stripped 5 bases from V and 5 bases from J, with 16 bases between. CDR3 in DNA: TGTGCCAGTAGTGAGGTGGTTACTAGAAACAATGAGCAGTTCTTC. It encodes CASSEVVTRNNEQFF.

The V call is TRBV19, the J call TRBJ2-3, with 11 bases that match TRBD2. After removal of 6 bases from V and 3 bases from J, the junction contained 11 bases not matched to a gene. Germline V lookup: CDR1 LNHDA, CDR2 SQIVND (reference sequence). The CDR3 spans 17 residues. The CDR3 nucleotides are TGTGCCAGTAGCCGGTCGGTGACTAGCGGGAAGACAGATACGCAGTATTTT. It codes for CASSRSVTSGKTDTQYF.

This rearrangement joins TRBV5-1 to TRBJ2-3, with a tentative D call TRBD1 (5 bases). Germline CDR1 reads SGHRS; CDR2 reads YFSETQ. Between the trimmed V and J ends, which lost 4 bases and 6 bases, there was a span of 12 bases. The length of the CDR3 is 13 residues. The CDR3 sequence is CASSPGSGDTQYF. DNA of the CDR3: TGCGCCAGCAGCCCCGGGTCAGGGGATACGCAGTATTTT.

The rearrangement uses TRBV20-1 and TRBJ1-2; D gene ambiguous. V gave up 4 bases and J gave up 8 bases, with 8 bases separating them. CDR3 length equals 10 residues. Germline values: CDR1 DFQATT, CDR2 SNEGSKA (reference sequence). The CDR3 sequence is CSAIVGGYTF. The CDR3 DNA is TGCAGTGCTATTGTCGGGGGCTACACCTTC.

The chain links TRBV14 to TRBJ2-3; weak D call: TRBD1 (5 bases). This CDR3 spans 15 amino acids. The germline V gene has CDR1 SGHDN and CDR2 FVKESK. Deletions cut 0 bases from V and 11 bases from J, with 18 bases between. The DNA of the CDR3 is TGTGCCAGCAGCCAAGATCCGCGACCGATAAGGGGGCAGTATTTT. Encoded protein: CASSQDPRPIRGQYF.

The rearrangement uses TRBV19 and TRBJ2-5, with TRBD1 matching 9 bases. Germline lookup yields CDR1 LNHDA and CDR2 SQIVND (reference sequence). The length of the CDR3 is 15 residues. V lost 7 bases, J lost 1 base, and 7 bases stayed unmatched. CDR3 in amino acids: CASKHRGLGQETQYF. The DNA for the CDR3 is TGTGCCAGTAAGCACAGGGGGCTCGGCCAAGAGACCCAGTACTTC.

The chain is built from TRBV5-4 and TRBJ1-4; D may be TRBD1 (5 bases). V lost 2 bases and J lost 6, with 17 bases in between. This CDR3 is 16 amino acids long. Germline V gene data show CDR1 as SGHNT and CDR2 as YYREEE (reference sequence). The CDR3 loop reads CASSFGPFGGDEKLFF. The CDR3 DNA reads as TGTGCCAGCAGCTTCGGACCCTTCGGAGGGGATGAAAAACTGTTTTTT.

This clone came up once. The chain couples TRBV11-2 to TRBJ2-2, with D possibly matching TRBD2 (5 bases). Trimming removed 4 bases from V and 1 base from J, with 7 bases in between. The V gene's germline CDR1 is SGHAT and CDR2 FQNNGV. CDR3 size: 14 residues. CDR3: CASSSGGNTGELFF. For the CDR3, the DNA is TGTGCCAGCAGCTCTGGAGGGAACACCGGGGAGCTGTTTTTT.

This clone was seen only a few times. The rearrangement joins TRBV5-1 to TRBJ1-3; TRBD1 agrees at 9 bases. With V trimmed by 0 bases and J by 5 bases, 9 bases remained unmatched. CDR1 SGHRS and CDR2 YFSETQ come from the germline V gene. There are 17 residues in the CDR3. CDR3 nucleotide sequence: TGCGCCAGCAGCTTGGGACCGGGACAGGGCTTTCGAAACACCATATATTTT. Its protein product is CASSLGPGQGFRNTIYF.

The CDR3 is CASRSRTGELFF. The DNA for the CDR3 is TGTGCCAGCCGAAGCAGGACCGGGGAGCTGTTTTTT. The J gene is TRBJ2-2, the V gene TRBV11-3, with unresolved D. The V gene's germline CDR1 is SGHNT and CDR2 YENEEA. V gave up 8 bases and J gave up 5 bases, with 9 bases separating them. The CDR3 sequence is 12 residues long.

This sequence joins TRBV28 and TRBJ2-7, with D perhaps TRBD1 (5 bases). With 1 base removed from V and 2 bases from J, the gap between germline ends came to 15 bases. The germline gives CDR1 MDHEN, CDR2 SYDVKM. The CDR3 is 16 amino acids. The CDR3 is CASSLSPLDTTYEQYF. CDR3 nucleotides: TGTGCCAGCAGTTTATCCCCACTGGACACCACCTACGAGCAGTACTTC.

V usage is TRBV5-1 and J usage is TRBJ1-1, with unresolved D. The ends were cut back, 3 bases at V and 0 bases at J, with 12 bases in the middle. CDR1 SGHRS and CDR2 YFSETQ come from the germline V gene. This CDR3 has 15 amino acids. This CDR3 reads CASSYSGNLNTEAFF. CDR3 sequence (DNA): TGCGCCAGCAGCTACTCCGGGAACTTGAACACTGAAGCTTTCTTT.

The chain combines TRBV27 with TRBJ2-2; a possible D gene is TRBD2 (6 bases). The CDR3 loop spans 15 amino acids. Trimming left V 2 bases short and J 6 bases short, with 13 bases between. In germline, CDR1 is MNHEY, CDR2 SMNVEV (reference sequence). CDR3 sequence: CASSLTGLTPGELFF. The CDR3 DNA reads as TGTGCCAGCAGTTTAACGGGACTCACCCCCGGGGAGCTGTTTTTT.

Details on this clone: A read error may explain this, as a much larger clone is one base away. The chain uses TRBV9 and TRBJ1-5, with D perhaps matching TRBD1 (5 bases). V lost 0 bases to trimming and J lost 5 bases, with 6 bases between them. Germline CDR1 and CDR2: SGDLS and YYNGEE. CDR3 size: 13 residues. CDR3 coding DNA: TGTGCCAGCAGCGTAGCGGGGGATCAGCCCCAGCATTTT. Protein: CASSVAGDQPQHF. Drawing the rest from reference TRBV9 and TRBJ1-5, the complete variable domain is DSGVTQTPKHLITATGQRVTLRCSPRSGDLSVYWYQQSLDQGLQFLIQYYNGEERAKGNILERFSAQQFPDLHSELNLSSLELGDSALYFCASSVAGDQPQHFGDGTRLSIL.

The chain employs TRBV7-9 and TRBJ2-7; D is uncertain. The CDR3 runs to 12 residues. Trimming pared 1 base from V and 2 bases from J, leaving 3 bases between. Germline CDR1 and CDR2: SEHNR and FQNEAQ (reference sequence). In nucleotides, the CDR3 is TGTGCCAGCAGCTTAGTGGCCTACGAGCAGTACTTC. This encodes CASSLVAYEQYF.

This clone was recorded only once. The rearrangement uses TRBV5-4 and TRBJ1-1; 7 bases map to TRBD1. CDR1 SGHNT and CDR2 YYREEE come from the germline V gene (reference sequence). The CDR3 runs 14 residues. With 4 bases clipped from V and 4 bases from J, the junction kept 7 bases outside the gene matches. CDR3 DNA: TGTGCCAGCAGCCCAGGGGGAGACTCCACTGAAGCTTTCTTT. Translation gives CASSPGGDSTEAFF.